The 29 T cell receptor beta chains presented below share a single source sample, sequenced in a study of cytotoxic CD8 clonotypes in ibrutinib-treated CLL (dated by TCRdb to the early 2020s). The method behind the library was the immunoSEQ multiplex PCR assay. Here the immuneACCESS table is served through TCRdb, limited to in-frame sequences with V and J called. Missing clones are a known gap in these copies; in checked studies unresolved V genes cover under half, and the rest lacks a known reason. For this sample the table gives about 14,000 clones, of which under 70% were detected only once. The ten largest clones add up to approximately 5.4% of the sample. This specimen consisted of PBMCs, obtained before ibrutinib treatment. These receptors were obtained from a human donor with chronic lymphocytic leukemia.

The CDR3 region has the DNA TGTGCCAGCAGCCCCGGGGGGTCCATGAACACTGAAGCTTTCTTT. Its translation: CASSPGGSMNTEAFF. The rearrangement uses TRBV6-5 and TRBJ1-1; D is perhaps TRBD1 (5 bases). Germline assignment: CDR1 MNHEY and CDR2 SVGAGI. Trimming stripped 6 bases from V and 0 bases from J, with 14 bases between. The CDR3 loop spans 15 amino acids.

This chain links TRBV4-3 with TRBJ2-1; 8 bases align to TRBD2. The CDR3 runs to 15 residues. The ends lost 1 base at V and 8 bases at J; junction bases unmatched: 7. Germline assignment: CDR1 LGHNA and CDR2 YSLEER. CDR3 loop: CASSQAGGAGDEQFF. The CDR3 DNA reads TGCGCCAGCAGCCAAGCCGGGGGGGCTGGGGATGAGCAGTTCTTC.

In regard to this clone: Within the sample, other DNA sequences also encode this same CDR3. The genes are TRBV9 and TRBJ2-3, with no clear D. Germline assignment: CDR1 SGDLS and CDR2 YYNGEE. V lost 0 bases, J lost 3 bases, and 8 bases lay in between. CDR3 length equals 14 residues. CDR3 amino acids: CASSVGVGTDTQYF. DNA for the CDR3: TGTGCCAGCAGCGTAGGGGTCGGAACAGATACGCAGTATTTT.

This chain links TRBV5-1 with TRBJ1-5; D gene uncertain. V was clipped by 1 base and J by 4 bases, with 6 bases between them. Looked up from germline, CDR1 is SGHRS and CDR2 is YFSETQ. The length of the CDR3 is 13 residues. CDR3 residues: CASSLTVNQPQHF. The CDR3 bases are TGCGCCAGCAGCTTGACCGTGAATCAGCCCCAGCATTTT.

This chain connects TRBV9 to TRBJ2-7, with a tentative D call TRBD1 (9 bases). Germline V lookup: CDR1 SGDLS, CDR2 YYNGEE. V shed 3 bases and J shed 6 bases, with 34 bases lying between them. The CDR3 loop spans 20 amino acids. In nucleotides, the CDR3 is TGTGCCAGCAGCGACGGGGGGGACAGGGTCGTAGCGGGGCCTGGTGGCGAGCAGTACTTC. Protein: CASSDGGDRVVAGPGGEQYF.

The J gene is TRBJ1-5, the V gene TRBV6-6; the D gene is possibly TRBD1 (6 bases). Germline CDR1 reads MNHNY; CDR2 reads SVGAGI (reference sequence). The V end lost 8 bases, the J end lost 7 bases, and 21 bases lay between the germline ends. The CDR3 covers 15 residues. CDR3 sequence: CASHKDSPGRQPQHF. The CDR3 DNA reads TGTGCCAGCCACAAGGACAGCCCCGGCCGGCAGCCCCAGCATTTT.

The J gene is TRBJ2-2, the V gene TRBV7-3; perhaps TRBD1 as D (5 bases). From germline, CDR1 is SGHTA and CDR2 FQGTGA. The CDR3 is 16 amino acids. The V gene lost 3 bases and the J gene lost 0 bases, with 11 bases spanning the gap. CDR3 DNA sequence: TGTGCCAGCAGCTTTGGCCCAGGGCCGAACACCGGGGAGCTGTTTTTT. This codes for CASSFGPGPNTGELFF.

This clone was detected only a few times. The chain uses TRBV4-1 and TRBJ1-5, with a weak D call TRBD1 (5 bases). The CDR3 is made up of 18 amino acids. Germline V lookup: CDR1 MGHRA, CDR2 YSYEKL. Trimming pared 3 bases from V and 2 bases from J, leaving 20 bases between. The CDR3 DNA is TGCGCCAGCAGCCAGCTACCTTCCCACCAACAGGGCAATCAGCCCCAGCATTTT. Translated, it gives CASSQLPSHQQGNQPQHF.

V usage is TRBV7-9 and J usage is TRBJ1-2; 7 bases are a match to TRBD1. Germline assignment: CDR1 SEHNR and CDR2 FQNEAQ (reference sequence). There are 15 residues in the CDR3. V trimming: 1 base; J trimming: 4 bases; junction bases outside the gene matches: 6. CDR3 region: CASSLVGQLTYGYTF. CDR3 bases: TGTGCCAGCAGCTTAGTGGGACAGCTGACCTATGGCTACACCTTC. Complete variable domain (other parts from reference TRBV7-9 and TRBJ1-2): DTGVSQNPRHKITKRGQNVTFRCDPISEHNRLYWYRQTLGQGPEFLTYFQNEAQLEKSRLLSDRFSAERPKGSFSTLEIQRTEQGDSAMYLCASSLVGQLTYGYTFGSGTRLTVV.

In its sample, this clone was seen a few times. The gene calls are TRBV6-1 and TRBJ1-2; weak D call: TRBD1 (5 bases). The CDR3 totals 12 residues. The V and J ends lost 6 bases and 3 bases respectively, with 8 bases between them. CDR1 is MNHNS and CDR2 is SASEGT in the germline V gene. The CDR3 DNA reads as TGTGCCAGCAGAAAAGGGGACTATGGCTACACCTTC. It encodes CASRKGDYGYTF.

In DNA, the CDR3 is TGTGCCATCAGTGAGACCGGCGGATACTATGGCTACACCTTC. Its protein is CAISETGGYYGYTF. The chain joins TRBV10-3 to TRBJ1-2; D gene ambiguous. The CDR3 has 14 amino acids. Germline V gene sequence: CDR1 ENHRY, CDR2 SYGVKD. Trimming took 2 bases from V and 3 from J, leaving 10 bases between them.

The CDR3 bases are TGTGCCAGCAGCCCCTTCAATTTGGACCAGCGGGGAGGGACCGGGGAGCTGTTTTTT. It specifies CASSPFNLDQRGGTGELFF. The chain employs TRBV4-2 and TRBJ2-2; 7 nucleotides agree with TRBD2. This CDR3 is built from 19 residues. Germline CDR1 is LGHNA and CDR2 is YNFKEQ. The trim removed 4 bases at V and 5 bases at J, leaving 19 bases unmatched.

As DNA, the CDR3 is TGCGCCAGCACCCTAGGGTCGGGGATAGACGAGCAGTACTTC. Protein product: CASTLGSGIDEQYF. The chain couples TRBV23-1 to TRBJ2-7; perhaps TRBD2 as D (5 bases). TRBV23-1 is designated an ORF whose function remains uncertain. CDR3 length: 14 amino acids. Trimming left V 7 bases short and J 5 bases short, with 18 bases between.

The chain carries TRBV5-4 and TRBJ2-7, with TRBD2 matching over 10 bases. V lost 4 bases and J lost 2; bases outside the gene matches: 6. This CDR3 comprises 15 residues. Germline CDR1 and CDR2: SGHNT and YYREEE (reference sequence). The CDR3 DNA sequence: TGTGCCAGCAGCGCGCGGACTAGCGGTACCTACGAGCAGTACTTC. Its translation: CASSARTSGTYEQYF.

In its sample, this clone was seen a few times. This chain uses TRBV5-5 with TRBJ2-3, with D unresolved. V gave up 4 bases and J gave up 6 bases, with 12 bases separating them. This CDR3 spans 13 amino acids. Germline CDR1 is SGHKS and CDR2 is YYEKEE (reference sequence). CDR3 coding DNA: TGTGCCAGCAGCAACAGACCGGAGGATACGCAGTATTTT. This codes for CASSNRPEDTQYF.

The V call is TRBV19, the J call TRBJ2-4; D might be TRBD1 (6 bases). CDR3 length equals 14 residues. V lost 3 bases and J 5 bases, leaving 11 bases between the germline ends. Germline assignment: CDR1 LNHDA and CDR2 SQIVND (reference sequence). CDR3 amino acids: CASSIGGLQNIQYF. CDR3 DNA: TGTGCCAGTAGTATTGGGGGCCTCCAAAACATTCAGTACTTC.

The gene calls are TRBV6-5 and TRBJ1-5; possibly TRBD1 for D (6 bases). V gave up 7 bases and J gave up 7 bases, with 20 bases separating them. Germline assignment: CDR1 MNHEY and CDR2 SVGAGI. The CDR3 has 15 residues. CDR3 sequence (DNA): TGTGCCAGCAACGAGGGGGGACCCTTCGGGCAGCCCCAGCATTTT. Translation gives CASNEGGPFGQPQHF.

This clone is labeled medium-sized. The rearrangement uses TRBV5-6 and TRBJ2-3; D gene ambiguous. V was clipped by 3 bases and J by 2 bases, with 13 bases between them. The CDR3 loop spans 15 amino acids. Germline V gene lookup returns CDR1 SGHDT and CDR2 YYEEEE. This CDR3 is CASSWGTTLTDTQYF. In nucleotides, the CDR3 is TGTGCCAGCAGCTGGGGAACGACCCTCACAGATACGCAGTATTTT.

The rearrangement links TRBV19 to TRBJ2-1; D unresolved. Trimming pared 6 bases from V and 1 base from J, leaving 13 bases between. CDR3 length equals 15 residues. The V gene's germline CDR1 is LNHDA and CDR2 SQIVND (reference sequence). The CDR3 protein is CASSKPTESYNEQFF. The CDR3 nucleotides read TGTGCCAGTAGCAAACCCACTGAGTCCTACAATGAGCAGTTCTTC. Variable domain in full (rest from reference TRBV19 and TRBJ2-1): DGGITQSPKYLFRKEGQNVTLSCEQNLNHDAMYWYRQDPGQGLRLIYYSQIVNDFQKGDIAEGYSVSREKKESFPLTVTSAQKNPTAFYLCASSKPTESYNEQFFGPGTRLTVL.

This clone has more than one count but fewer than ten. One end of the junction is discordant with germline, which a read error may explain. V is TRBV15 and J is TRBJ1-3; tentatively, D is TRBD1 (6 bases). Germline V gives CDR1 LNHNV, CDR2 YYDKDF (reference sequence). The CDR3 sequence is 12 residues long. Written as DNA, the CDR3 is TGTGCCACCAGCAGAGATCAGGGGCCAAGCCATTTT. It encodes CATSRDQGPSHF. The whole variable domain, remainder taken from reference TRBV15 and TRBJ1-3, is DAMVIQNPRYQVTQFGKPVTLSCSQTLNHNVMYWYQQKSSQAPKLLFHYYDKDFNNEADTPDNFQSRRPNTSFCFLDIRSPGLGDTAMYLCATSRDQGPSHFGEGSWLTVV.

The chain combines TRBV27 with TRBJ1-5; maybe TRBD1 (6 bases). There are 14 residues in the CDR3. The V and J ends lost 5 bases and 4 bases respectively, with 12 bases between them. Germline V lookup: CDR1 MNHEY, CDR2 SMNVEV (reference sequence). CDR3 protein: CASSGGAGNQPQHF. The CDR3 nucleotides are TGTGCCAGCAGTGGGGGGGCAGGGAATCAGCCCCAGCATTTT.

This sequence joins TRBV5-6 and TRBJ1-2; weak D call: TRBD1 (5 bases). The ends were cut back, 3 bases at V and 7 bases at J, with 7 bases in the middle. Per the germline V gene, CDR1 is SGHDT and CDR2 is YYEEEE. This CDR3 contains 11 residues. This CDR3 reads CASSWGGGYTF. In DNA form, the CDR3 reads TGTGCCAGCAGCTGGGGGGGTGGCTACACCTTC.

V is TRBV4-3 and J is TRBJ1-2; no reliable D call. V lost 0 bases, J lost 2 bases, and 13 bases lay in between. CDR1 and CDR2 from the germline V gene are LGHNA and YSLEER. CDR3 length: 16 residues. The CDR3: CASSQDLGRANYGYTF. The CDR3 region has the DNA TGCGCCAGCAGCCAAGATCTCGGCAGAGCCAACTATGGCTACACCTTC.

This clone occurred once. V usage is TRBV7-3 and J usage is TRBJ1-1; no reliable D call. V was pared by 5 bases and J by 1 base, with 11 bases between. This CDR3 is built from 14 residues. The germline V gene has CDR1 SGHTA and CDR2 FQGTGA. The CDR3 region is CASSPGWGNTEAFF. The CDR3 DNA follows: TGTGCCAGCAGCCCCGGTTGGGGGAACACTGAAGCTTTCTTT.

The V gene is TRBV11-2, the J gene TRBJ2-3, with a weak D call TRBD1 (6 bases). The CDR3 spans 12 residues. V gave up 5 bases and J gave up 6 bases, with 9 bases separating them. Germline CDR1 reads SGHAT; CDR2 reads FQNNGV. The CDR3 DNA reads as TGTGCCAGCAGCCCAGGGGAGGATACGCAGTATTTT. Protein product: CASSPGEDTQYF. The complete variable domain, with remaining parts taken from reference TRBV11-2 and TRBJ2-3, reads EAGVAQSPRYKIIEKRQSVAFWCNPISGHATLYWYQQILGQGPKLLIQFQNNGVVDDSQLPKDRFSAERLKGVDSTLKIQPAKLEDSAVYLCASSPGEDTQYFGPGTRLTVL.

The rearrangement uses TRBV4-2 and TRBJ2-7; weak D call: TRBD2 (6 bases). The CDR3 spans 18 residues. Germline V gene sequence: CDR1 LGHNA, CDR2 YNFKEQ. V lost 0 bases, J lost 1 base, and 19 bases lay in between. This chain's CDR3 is CASSQEGRVSGLSYEQYF. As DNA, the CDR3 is TGTGCCAGCAGCCAAGAGGGTCGAGTTAGCGGCTTATCCTACGAGCAGTACTTC.

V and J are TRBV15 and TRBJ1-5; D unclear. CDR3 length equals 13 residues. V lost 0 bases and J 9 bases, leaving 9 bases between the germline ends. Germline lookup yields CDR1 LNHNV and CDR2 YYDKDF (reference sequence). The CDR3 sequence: CATSRDYRRPQHF. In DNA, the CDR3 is TGTGCCACCAGCAGAGATTATCGCCGGCCCCAGCATTTT.

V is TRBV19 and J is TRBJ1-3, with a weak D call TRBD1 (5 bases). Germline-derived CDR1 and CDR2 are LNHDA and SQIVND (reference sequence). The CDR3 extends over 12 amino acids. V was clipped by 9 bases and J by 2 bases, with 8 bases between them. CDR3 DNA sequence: TGTGCCAGCGGGGGGGCTGGAAACACCATATATTTT. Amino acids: CASGGAGNTIYF. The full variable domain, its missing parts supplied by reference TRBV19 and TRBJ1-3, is DGGITQSPKYLFRKEGQNVTLSCEQNLNHDAMYWYRQDPGQGLRLIYYSQIVNDFQKGDIAEGYSVSREKKESFPLTVTSAQKNPTAFYLCASGGAGNTIYFGEGSWLTVV.

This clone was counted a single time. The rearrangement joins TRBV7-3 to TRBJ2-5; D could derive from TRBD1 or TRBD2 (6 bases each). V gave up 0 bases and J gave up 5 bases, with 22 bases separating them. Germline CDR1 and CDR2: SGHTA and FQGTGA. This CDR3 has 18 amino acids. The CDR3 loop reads CASSLTPPGAGSGETQYF. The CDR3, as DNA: TGTGCCAGCAGCTTAACCCCCCCGGGGGCGGGGAGCGGGGAGACCCAGTACTTC.